These T cell receptor beta chains were read from a single sample in a study of glioma-infiltrating T cells after dendritic cell vaccination. TCRdb keeps only in-frame clones here, not all; method: immunoSEQ multiplex PCR. The sample holds around 21,000 clones, approximately 85% seen once. Specimen: blood, collected before dendritic cell vaccination. These receptors came from a human donor with glioblastoma. CDR3s include the opening cysteine and the closing phenylalanine or tryptophan. The order of the fields is clone size, CDR3 length, D gene, V gene, J gene, CDR3 protein, CDR3 DNA. A D gene is named only where the DNA matches it firmly. Clone size, where shown, is once, few, many, or a class for clones that have expanded.

NA,15,NA,TRBV7-9,TRBJ1-3,CASSLDGNSGNTIYF,TGTGCCAGCAGCTTAGACGGGAACTCTGGAAACACCATATATTTT
NA,16,TRBD1,TRBV4-2,TRBJ2-5,CASSQLGTGFVETQYF,TGTGCCAGCAGCCAACTCGGGACAGGGTTTGTGGAGACCCAGTACTTC
NA,16,NA,TRBV19,TRBJ1-5,CASTEHNRAGNQPQHF,TGTGCCAGTACCGAACATAACAGGGCGGGCAATCAGCCCCAGCATTTT
NA,15,NA,TRBV27,TRBJ2-7,CASSSVPGSQPQQYF,TGTGCCAGCAGTTCGGTACCCGGGTCCCAGCCTCAGCAGTACTTC
NA,16,TRBD2,TRBV27,TRBJ2-7,CASSSLPGLGSYEQYF,TGTGCCAGCAGTTCCCTCCCCGGACTAGGCTCCTACGAGCAGTACTTC
NA,15,TRBD2,TRBV5-1,TRBJ2-7,CASSLGLVGSYEQYF,TGCGCCAGCAGCCTCGGACTAGTTGGCTCCTACGAGCAGTACTTC
NA,14,NA,TRBV21-1,TRBJ2-3,CASSKASGVDTQYF,TGTGCCAGCAGCAAAGCTTCGGGGGTGGATACGCAGTATTTT
few,16,TRBD2,TRBV6-1,TRBJ2-2,CASSEAGLAGAGELFF,TGTGCCAGCAGTGAAGCGGGACTAGCGGGAGCCGGGGAGCTGTTTTTT
NA,14,TRBD1,TRBV27,TRBJ2-3,CASRWDRNSDTQYF,TGTGCCAGCAGGTGGGACAGAAACTCAGATACGCAGTATTTT
few,15,TRBD2,TRBV11-3,TRBJ2-2,CASSPGLPGGGELFF,TGTGCCAGCAGCCCGGGACTACCGGGGGGCGGGGAGCTGTTTTTT
NA,14,TRBD2,TRBV7-2,TRBJ2-5,CASSLLAGEETQYF,TGTGCCAGCAGCTTACTAGCGGGAGAAGAGACCCAGTACTTC
NA,16,NA,TRBV5-4,TRBJ2-3,CASSFGLGGRADTQYF,TGTGCCAGCAGCTTTGGTCTGGGAGGTAGGGCAGATACGCAGTATTTT
NA,14,TRBD1,TRBV11-2,TRBJ2-1,CASSSVRQGREQFF,TGTGCCAGCAGCTCCGTTAGACAGGGACGAGAGCAGTTCTTC
few,16,TRBD1,TRBV6-6,TRBJ2-6,CASTGQGASGANVLTF,TGTGCCAGCACGGGACAGGGGGCCTCTGGGGCCAACGTCCTGACTTTC
NA,17,NA,TRBV5-4,TRBJ2-2,CASSLAAGAGGAGELFF,TGTGCCAGCAGCTTGGCGGCGGGGGCAGGGGGCGCCGGGGAGCTGTTTTTT
NA,13,NA,TRBV6-6,TRBJ1-1,CASSSGLISEAFF,TGTGCCAGCAGCTCAGGACTGATCTCTGAAGCTTTCTTT
NA,14,TRBD2,TRBV9,TRBJ2-7,CASSPTGLLGEQYF,TGTGCCAGCAGCCCCACGGGACTATTAGGAGAGCAGTACTTC
once,14,TRBD1,TRBV5-1,TRBJ1-2,CASSPGQGFYSYTF,TGCGCCAGCAGCCCCGGACAGGGTTTCTATAGCTACACCTTC